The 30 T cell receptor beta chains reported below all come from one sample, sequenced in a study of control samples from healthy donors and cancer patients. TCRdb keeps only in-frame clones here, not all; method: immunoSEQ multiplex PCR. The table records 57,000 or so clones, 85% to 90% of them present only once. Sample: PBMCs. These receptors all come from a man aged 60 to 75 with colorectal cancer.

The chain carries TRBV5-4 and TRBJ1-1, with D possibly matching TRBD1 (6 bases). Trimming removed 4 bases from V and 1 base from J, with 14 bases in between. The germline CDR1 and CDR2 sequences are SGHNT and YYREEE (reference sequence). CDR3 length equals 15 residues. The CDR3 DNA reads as TGTGCCAGCAGCAAGTTCGGGGGCGAGAACACTGAAGCTTTCTTT. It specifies CASSKFGGENTEAFF.

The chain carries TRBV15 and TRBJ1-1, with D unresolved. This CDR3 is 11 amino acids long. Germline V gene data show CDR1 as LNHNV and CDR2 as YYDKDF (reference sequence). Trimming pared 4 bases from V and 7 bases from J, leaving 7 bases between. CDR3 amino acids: CATSNRVEAFF. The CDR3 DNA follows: TGTGCCACCAGCAATCGGGTTGAAGCTTTCTTT.

In nucleotides, the CDR3 is TGTGCCAGCAGTTTCAGCGGAGACGGCTACACCTTC. Translation: CASSFSGDGYTF. The gene calls are TRBV5-5 and TRBJ1-2; no firm D call. The CDR3 covers 12 residues. Germline CDR1 is SGHKS and CDR2 is YYEKEE (reference sequence). The V gene lost 5 bases and the J gene lost 8 bases, with 13 bases spanning the gap.

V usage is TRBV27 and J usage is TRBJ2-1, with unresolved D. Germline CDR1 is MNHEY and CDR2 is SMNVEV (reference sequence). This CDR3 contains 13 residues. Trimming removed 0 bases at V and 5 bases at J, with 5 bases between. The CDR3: CASSLSGDNEQFF. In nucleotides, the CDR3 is TGTGCCAGCAGTTTATCAGGAGACAATGAGCAGTTCTTC.

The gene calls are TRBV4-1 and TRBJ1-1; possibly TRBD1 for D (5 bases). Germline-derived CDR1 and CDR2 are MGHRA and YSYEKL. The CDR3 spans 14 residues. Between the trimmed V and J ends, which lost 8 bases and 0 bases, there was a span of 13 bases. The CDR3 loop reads CASGGRLLNTEAFF. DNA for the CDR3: TGCGCCAGCGGGGGTCGCCTTTTGAACACTGAAGCTTTCTTT.

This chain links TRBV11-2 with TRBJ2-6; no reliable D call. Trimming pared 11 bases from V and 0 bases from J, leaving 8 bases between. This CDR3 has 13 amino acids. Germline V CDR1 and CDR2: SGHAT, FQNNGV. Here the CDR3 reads CAVRPSGANVLTF. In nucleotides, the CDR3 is TGTGCCGTTCGCCCCTCTGGGGCCAACGTCCTGACTTTC.

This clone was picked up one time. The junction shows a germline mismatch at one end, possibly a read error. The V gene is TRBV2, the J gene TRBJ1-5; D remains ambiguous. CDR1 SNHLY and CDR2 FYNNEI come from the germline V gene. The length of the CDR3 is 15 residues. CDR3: CASGEILWSNQPQHF. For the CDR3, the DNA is TGTGCCAGCGGTGAGATCCTCTGGAGCAATCAGCCCCAGCATTTT.

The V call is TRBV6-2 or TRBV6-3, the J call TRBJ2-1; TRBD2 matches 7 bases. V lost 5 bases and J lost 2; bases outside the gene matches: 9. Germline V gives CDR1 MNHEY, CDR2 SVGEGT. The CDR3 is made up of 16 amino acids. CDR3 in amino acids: CASSTRMSGAYNEQFF. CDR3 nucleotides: TGTGCCAGCAGTACCCGTATGAGCGGGGCCTACAATGAGCAGTTCTTC.

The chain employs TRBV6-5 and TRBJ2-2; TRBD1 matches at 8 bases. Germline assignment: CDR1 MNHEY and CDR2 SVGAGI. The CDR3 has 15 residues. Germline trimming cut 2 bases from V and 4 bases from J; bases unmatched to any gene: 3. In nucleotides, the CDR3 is TGTGCCAGCAGTTACCGACAGGGGCTCACCGGGGAGCTGTTTTTT. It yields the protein CASSYRQGLTGELFF.

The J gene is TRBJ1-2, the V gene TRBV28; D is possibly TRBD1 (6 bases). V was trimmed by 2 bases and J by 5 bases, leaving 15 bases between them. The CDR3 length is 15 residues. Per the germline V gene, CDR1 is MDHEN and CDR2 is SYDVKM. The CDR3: CASSLTWGQSYGYTF. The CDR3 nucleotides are TGTGCCAGCAGTTTAACGTGGGGGCAGAGTTATGGCTACACCTTC.

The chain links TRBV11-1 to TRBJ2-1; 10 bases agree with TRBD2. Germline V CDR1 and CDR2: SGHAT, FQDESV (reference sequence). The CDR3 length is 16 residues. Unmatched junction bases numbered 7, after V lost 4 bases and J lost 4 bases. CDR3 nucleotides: TGTGCCAGCAGCTCAAGGACTAGCGGTTTATACAATGAGCAGTTCTTC. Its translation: CASSSRTSGLYNEQFF.

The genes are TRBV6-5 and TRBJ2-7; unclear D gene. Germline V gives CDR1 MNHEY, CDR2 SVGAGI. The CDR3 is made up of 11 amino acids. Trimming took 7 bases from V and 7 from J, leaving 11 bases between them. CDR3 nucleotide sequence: TGTGCCAGCACCCTGCCCGGTGAGCAGTACTTC. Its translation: CASTLPGEQYF.

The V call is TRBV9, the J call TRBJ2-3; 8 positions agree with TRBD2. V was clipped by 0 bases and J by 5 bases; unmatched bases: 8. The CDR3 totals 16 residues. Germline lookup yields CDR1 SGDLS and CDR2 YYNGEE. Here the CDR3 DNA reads TGTGCCAGCAGCGTAGAGTCGGGGGGGCCTGTAGATACGCAGTATTTT. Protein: CASSVESGGPVDTQYF. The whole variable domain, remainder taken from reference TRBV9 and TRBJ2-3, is DSGVTQTPKHLITATGQRVTLRCSPRSGDLSVYWYQQSLDQGLQFLIQYYNGEERAKGNILERFSAQQFPDLHSELNLSSLELGDSALYFCASSVESGGPVDTQYFGPGTRLTVL.

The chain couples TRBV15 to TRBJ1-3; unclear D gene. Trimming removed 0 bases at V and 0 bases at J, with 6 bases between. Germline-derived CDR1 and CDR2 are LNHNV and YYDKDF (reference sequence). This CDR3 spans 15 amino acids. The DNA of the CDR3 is TGTGCCACCAGCAGAGATCAGAACTCTGGAAACACCATATATTTT. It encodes CATSRDQNSGNTIYF.

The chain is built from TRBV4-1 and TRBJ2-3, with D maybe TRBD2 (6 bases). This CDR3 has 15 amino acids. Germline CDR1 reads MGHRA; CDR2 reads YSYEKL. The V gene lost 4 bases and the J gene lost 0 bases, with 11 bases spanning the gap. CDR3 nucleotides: TGCGCCAGCAGCCTATCGGGGACTAGCACAGATACGCAGTATTTT. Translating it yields CASSLSGTSTDTQYF.

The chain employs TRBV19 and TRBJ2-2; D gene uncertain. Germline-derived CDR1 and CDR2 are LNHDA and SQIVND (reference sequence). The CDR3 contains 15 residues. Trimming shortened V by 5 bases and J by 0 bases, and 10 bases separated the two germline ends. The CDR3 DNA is TGTGCCAGTAGTTATGAACGGACGAACACCGGGGAGCTGTTTTTT. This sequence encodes CASSYERTNTGELFF.

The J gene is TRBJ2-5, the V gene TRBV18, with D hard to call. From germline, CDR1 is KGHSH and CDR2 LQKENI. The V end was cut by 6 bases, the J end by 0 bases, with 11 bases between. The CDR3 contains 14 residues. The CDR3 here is CASSPWINQETQYF. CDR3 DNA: TGTGCCAGCTCCCCCTGGATTAACCAAGAGACCCAGTACTTC.

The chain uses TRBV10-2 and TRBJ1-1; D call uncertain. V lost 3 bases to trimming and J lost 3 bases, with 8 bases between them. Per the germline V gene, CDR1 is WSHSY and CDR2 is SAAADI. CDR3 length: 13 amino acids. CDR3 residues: CASSEREYTEAFF. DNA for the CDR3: TGCGCCAGCAGTGAACGGGAGTACACTGAAGCTTTCTTT.

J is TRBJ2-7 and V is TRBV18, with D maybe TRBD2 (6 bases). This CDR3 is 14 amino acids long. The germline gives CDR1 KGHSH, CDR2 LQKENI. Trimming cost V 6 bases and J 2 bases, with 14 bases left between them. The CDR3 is CASSPTRDPYEQYF. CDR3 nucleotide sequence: TGTGCCAGCTCCCCTACGCGGGACCCCTACGAGCAGTACTTC.

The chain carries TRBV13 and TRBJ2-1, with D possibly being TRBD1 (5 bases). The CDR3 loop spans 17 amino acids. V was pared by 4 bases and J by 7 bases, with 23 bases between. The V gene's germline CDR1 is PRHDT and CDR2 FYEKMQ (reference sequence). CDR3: CASSYRFLGRGRNEQFF. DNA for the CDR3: TGTGCCAGCAGCTATCGCTTCCTGGGTAGGGGTCGAAATGAGCAGTTCTTC.

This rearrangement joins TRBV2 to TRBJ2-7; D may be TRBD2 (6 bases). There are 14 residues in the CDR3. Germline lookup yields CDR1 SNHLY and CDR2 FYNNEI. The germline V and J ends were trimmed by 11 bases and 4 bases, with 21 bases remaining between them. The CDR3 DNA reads TGTGCCGACTCCGGGGGTGGGTCTGGTTACGAGCAGTACTTC. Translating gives CADSGGGSGYEQYF.

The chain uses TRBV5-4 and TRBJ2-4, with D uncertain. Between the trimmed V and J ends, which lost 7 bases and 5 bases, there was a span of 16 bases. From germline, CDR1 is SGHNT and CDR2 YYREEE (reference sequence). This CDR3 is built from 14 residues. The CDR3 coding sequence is TGTGCCAGCCGGGCCAAGGGAACGGAAAACATTCAGTACTTC. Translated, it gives CASRAKGTENIQYF.

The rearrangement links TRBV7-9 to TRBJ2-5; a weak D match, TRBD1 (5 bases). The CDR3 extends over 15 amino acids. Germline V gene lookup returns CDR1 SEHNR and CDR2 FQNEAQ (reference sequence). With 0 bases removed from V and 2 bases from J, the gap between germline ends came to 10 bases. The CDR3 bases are TGTGCCAGCAGCTTAGCGTCCAGGGTGCAAGAGACCCAGTACTTC. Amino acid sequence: CASSLASRVQETQYF.

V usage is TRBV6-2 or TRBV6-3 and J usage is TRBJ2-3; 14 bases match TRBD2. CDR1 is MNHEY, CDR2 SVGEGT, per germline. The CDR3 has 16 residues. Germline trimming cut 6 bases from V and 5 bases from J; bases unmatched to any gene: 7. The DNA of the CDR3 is TGTGCCAGCAGCTCCGGACTAGCGGGGGGTCGAGATACGCAGTATTTT. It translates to CASSSGLAGGRDTQYF.

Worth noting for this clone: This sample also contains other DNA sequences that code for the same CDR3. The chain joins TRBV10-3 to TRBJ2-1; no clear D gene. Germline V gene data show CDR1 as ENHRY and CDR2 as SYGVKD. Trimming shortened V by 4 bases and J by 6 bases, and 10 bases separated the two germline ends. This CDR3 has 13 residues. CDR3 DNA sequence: TGTGCCATCAGTGGTTCGACCCTCAATGAGCAGTTCTTC. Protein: CAISGSTLNEQFF.

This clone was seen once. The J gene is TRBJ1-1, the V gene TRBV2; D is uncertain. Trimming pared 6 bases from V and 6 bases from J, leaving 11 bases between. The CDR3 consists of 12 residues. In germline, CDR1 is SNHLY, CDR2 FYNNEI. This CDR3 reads CASRKESPEAFF. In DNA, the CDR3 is TGTGCCAGCAGAAAAGAATCGCCTGAAGCTTTCTTT.

The CDR3 region is CASSLGRGSGANVLTF. CDR3 DNA sequence: TGTGCCAGCAGCTTAGGGAGGGGCTCTGGGGCCAACGTCCTGACTTTC. J is TRBJ2-6 and V is TRBV11-3, with a tentative D call TRBD2 (6 bases). The CDR3 runs to 16 residues. Germline loops: CDR1 SGHNT, CDR2 YENEEA. V was cut by 1 base and J by 0 bases, with 7 bases left in between.

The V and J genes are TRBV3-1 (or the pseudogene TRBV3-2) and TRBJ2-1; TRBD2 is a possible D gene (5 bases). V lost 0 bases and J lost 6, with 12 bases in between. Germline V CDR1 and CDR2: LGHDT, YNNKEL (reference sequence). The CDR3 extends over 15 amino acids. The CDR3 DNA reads TGTGCCAGCAGCCAAGAAAGGGCGGACTTCAATGAGCAGTTCTTC. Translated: CASSQERADFNEQFF.

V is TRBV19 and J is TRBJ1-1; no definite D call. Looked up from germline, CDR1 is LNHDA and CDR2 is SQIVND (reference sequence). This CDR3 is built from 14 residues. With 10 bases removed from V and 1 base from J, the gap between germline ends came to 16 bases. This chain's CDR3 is CATHQINGNTEAFF. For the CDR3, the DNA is TGTGCCACCCATCAAATCAACGGGAACACTGAAGCTTTCTTT.

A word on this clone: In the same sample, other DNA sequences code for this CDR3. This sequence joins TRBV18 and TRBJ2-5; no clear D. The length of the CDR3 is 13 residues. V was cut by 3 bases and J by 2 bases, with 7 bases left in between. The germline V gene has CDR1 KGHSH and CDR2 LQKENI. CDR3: CASSPGLQETQYF. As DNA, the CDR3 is TGTGCCAGCTCACCGGGTCTGCAAGAGACCCAGTACTTC.